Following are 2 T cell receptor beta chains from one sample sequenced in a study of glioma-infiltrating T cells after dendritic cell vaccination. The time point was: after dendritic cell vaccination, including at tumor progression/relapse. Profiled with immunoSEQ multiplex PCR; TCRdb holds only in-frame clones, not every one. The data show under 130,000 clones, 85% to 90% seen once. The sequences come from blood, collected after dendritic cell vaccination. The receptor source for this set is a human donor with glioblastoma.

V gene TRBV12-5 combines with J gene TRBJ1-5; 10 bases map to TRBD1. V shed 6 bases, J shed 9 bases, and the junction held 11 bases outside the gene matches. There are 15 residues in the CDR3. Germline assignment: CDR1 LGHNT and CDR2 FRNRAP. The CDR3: CASGTGTGVGGPQHF. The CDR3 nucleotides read TGTGCTAGTGGGACTGGGACAGGGGTAGGGGGGCCCCAGCATTTT.

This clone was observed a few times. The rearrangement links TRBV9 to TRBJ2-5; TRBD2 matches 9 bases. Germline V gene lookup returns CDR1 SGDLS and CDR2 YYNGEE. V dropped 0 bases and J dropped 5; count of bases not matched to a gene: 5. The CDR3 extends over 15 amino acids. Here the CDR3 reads CASSVVAGGEETQYF. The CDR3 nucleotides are TGTGCCAGCAGCGTAGTGGCGGGGGGGGAGGAGACCCAGTACTTC. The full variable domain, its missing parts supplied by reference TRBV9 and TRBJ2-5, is DSGVTQTPKHLITATGQRVTLRCSPRSGDLSVYWYQQSLDQGLQFLIQYYNGEERAKGNILERFSAQQFPDLHSELNLSSLELGDSALYFCASSVVAGGEETQYFGPGTRLLVL.